Each of the 2 T cell receptor beta chains below was sequenced from the same sample in a study of blood T cell repertoires in COVID-19. Sequenced by immunoSEQ multiplex PCR; TCRdb stores in-frame clones only, minus some. The sample lists around 150,000 clones; 80% were seen once. The sequenced sample consisted of peripheral blood. Source of these receptors: a woman between 50 and 59 years old with acute or convalescent COVID-19.

This chain links TRBV27 with TRBJ2-1; D might be TRBD1 (5 bases). CDR1 is MNHEY and CDR2 is SMNVEV in the germline V gene (reference sequence). The CDR3 loop spans 17 amino acids. V dropped 3 bases and J dropped 5 bases, with 20 bases sitting between them. CDR3 DNA: TGTGCCAGCAGTTTCAATCCCCGTGCAGGGATACACAATGAGCAGTTCTTC. Its translation is CASSFNPRAGIHNEQFF.

The rearrangement uses TRBV25-1 and TRBJ1-5; D remains unclear. The V gene's germline CDR1 is MGHDK and CDR2 SYGVNS. This CDR3 spans 15 amino acids. The germline V and J ends were trimmed by 3 bases and 6 bases, with 15 bases remaining between them. The CDR3 DNA follows: TGTGCCAGCAGTGAGACGGGGTCCGGGTTTCAGCCCCAGCATTTT. Translation gives CASSETGSGFQPQHF.